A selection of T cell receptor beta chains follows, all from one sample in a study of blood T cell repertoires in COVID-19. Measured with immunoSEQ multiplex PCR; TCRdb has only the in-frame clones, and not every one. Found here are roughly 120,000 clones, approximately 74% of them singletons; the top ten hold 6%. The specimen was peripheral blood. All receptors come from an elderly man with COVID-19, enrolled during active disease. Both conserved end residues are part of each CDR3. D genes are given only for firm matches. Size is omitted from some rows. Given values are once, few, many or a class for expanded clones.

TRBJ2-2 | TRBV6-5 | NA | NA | TGTGCCAGCAGTCCTTTCGGTACCGGCGGGGAGCTGTTTTTT | CASSPFGTGGELFF
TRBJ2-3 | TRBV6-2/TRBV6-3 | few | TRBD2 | TGTGCCAGCAGTCCAGCGGGAGGGCCGACAGATACGCAGTATTTT | CASSPAGGPTDTQYF
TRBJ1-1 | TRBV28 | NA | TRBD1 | TGTGCCAGCAGTCCCGGGACAGGGTGGGCTGAAGCTTTCTTT | CASSPGTGWAEAFF
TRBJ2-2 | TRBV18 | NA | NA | TGTGCCAGCTCACAGGGAGGGAACACCGGGGAGCTGTTTTTT | CASSQGGNTGELFF
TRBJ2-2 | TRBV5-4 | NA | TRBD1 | TGTGCCAGCAGCCCTGGGACAGGGAGATTTGGGGCCGGGGAGCTGTTTTTT | CASSPGTGRFGAGELFF
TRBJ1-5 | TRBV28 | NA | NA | TGTGCCAGCAGTTTAGTGGGGGCGAAAGAATATAGCAATCAGCCCCAGCATTTT | CASSLVGAKEYSNQPQHF
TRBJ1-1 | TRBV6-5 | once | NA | TGTGCCAGCAGTTACGGGCAAGGAACTGAAGCTTTCTTT | CASSYGQGTEAFF
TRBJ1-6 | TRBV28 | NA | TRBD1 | TGTGCCAGCAGTTTAGTCGGACAGGGAATTGTGGGGGTAGTTGCCCTCCACTTT | CASSLVGQGIVGVVALHF
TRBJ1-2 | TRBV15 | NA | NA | TGTGCCACCAGCAGAGCGGACAGATCTTATGGCTACACCTTC | CATSRADRSYGYTF
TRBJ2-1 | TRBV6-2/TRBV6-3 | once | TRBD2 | TGTGCCAGCAGTTACCAAAGCGGGAGGGACTACAATGAGCAGTTCTTC | CASSYQSGRDYNEQFF
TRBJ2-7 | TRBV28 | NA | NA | TGTGCCAGCAGTTTAAACGGCGGGCAGGGCAGGGGCTTC | CASSLNGGQGRGF
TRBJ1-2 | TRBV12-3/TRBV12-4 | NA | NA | TGTGCCAGCAGTTCTGAGGCCGGGTATGGCTACACCTTC | CASSSEAGYGYTF
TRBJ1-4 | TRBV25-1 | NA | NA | TGTGCCAGCAGGGGTTTTGGCGGGATTTTTAATGAAAAACTGTTTTTT | CASRGFGGIFNEKLFF